Here is one TCR beta chain with its context. Its specificity is unknown. At one end, the junction sequence differs from germline, possibly due to a read error. This entry is derived from a study of shared clonotypes between healthy human individuals. Regarding the study as a whole: A handful of donors shared 4.5% to 6.5% of their naive CD4 clonotypes.

The assay was immunoSEQ multiplex PCR, and TCRdb's table has in-frame clones only and misses some. The sample has fewer than 1.6 million clones; about 98.5% are singletons. Specimen: naive CD4+ T cells sorted from blood. Subset specified: CD45RA+ positively selected. The TCR sequence derives from a man aged 25 to 40 in good health.

CDR3 sequence reads: CASSLAWNTDTQYF. The CDR3 DNA follows: TGTGCTAGCAGCTTAGCCTGGAACACAGATACGCAGTATTTT. The J gene is TRBJ2-3, the V gene TRBV7-7; D is unresolved. This CDR3 comprises 14 residues. Germline CDR1 is SSHAT and CDR2 is FNYEAQ (reference sequence). Full variable domain (missing parts from reference TRBV7-7 and TRBJ2-3): GAGVSQSPRYKVTKRGQDVTLRCDPISSHATLYWYQQALGQGPEFLTYFNYEAQPDKSGLPSDRFSAERPEGSISTLTIQRTEQRDSAMYRCASSLAWNTDTQYFGPGTRLTVL.